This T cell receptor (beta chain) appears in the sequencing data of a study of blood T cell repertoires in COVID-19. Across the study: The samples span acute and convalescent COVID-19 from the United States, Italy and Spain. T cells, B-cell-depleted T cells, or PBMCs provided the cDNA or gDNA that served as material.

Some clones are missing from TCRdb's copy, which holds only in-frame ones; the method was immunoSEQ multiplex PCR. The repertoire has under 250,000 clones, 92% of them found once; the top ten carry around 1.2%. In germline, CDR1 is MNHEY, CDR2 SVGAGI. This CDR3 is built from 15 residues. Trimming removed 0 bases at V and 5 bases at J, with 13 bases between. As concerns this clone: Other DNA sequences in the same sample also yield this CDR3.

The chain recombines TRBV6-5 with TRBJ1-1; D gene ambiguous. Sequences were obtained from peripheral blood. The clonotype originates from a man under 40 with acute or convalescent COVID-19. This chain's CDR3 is CASSYSNRGRTEAFF. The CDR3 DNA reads TGTGCCAGCAGTTACTCGAATCGGGGTAGGACTGAAGCTTTCTTT.